The 25 T cell receptor beta chains below come from one sample, sequenced in a study of patients and donors after allogeneic stem cell transplantation (dated by TCRdb to 2018 to 2021). Library preparation employed RT-PCR. Instrument used: NextSeq 550. In TCRdb, the public reads were trimmed at Q25 with fastp and aligned with MiXCR, with productive beta chains retained. Rows with one shared CDR3 protein collapse into an entry with the most common genes and DNA. This sample comprises about a million distinct CDR3 sequences, under 20% of them detected only once. The ten largest clones add up to approximately 5.9% of the sample. The sample consisted of blood, either unsorted or a sorted T cell fraction (not recorded which). Every receptor here comes from a human donor who was either an allogeneic HSCT recipient or a stem cell or donor lymphocyte infusion donor (not recorded which). It is not recorded whose cells these are; they may come from a transplant donor.

The chain carries TRBV27 and TRBJ1-2; 10 positions agree with TRBD1. V lost 2 bases to trimming and J lost 8 bases; unmatched junction nucleotides: 11. This CDR3 comprises 16 residues. The germline V gene encodes CDR1 MNHEY and CDR2 SMNVEV (reference sequence). This CDR3 is CASSLIPATGGSGYTF. The CDR3 DNA is TGTGCCAGCAGTTTAATCCCTGCGACAGGGGGCTCAGGCTACACCTTC.

This clonotype was counted only a few times. The chain joins TRBV6-5 to TRBJ1-2; a possible D gene is TRBD1 (6 bases). The V end was cut by 0 bases, the J end by 5 bases, with 16 bases between. This CDR3 has 16 amino acids. CDR1 and CDR2 (germline): MNHEY, SVGAGI. Written as DNA, the CDR3 is TGTGCCAGCAGTTACTCGGGGCAGGGGCACCCATATGGCTACACCTTC. Translating it yields CASSYSGQGHPYGYTF.

Only a few counts were recorded for this clonotype. This chain links TRBV29-1 with TRBJ1-6; 11 bases line up with TRBD1. V lost 2 bases, J lost 9 bases, and 12 bases stayed unmatched. CDR3 length equals 17 residues. Per the germline V gene, CDR1 is SQVTM and CDR2 is ANQGSEA. CDR3 amino acids: CSVEKNGGGTGGSPLHF. The DNA for the CDR3 is TGCAGCGTTGAAAAGAATGGAGGTGGGACAGGGGGTTCACCCCTCCACTTT. Complete variable domain (other parts from reference TRBV29-1 and TRBJ1-6): SAVISQKPSRDICQRGTSLTIQCQVDSQVTMMFWYRQQPGQSLTLIATANQGSEATYESGFVIDKFPISRPNLTFSTLTVSNMSPEDSSIYLCSVEKNGGGTGGSPLHFGNGTRLTVT.

This chain connects TRBV12-3 or TRBV12-4 to TRBJ2-1, with TRBD2 matching over 14 bases. V lost 0 bases, J lost 8 bases, and 3 bases stayed unmatched. The CDR3 covers 16 residues. CDR3 residues: CASSLAQGLAGDEQFF. Here the CDR3 DNA reads TGTGCCAGCAGTTTAGCGCAGGGACTAGCGGGAGATGAGCAGTTCTTC.

This clonotype has only a few counts. This chain uses TRBV15 with TRBJ2-5; D may correspond to TRBD1 or TRBD2 (5 bases each). The V gene lost 3 bases and the J gene lost 1 base, with 12 bases spanning the gap. The germline CDR1 and CDR2 sequences are LNHNV and YYDKDF (reference sequence). This CDR3 is built from 15 residues. The CDR3 loop is CATSSRGRLQETQYF. The CDR3 DNA reads as TGTGCCACCAGCAGTAGGGGACGGCTCCAAGAGACCCAGTACTTC.

This clonotype has more than one count but fewer than ten. The gene calls are TRBV29-1 and TRBJ2-7; TRBD1 agrees at 7 bases. Germline CDR1 is SQVTM and CDR2 is ANQGSEA. J lost 0 bases, V lost 4 bases, and 6 bases had no gene match. The CDR3 extends over 14 amino acids. CDR3 DNA: TGCAGCGTTGTTCCCCGGACAGGCTCCTACGAGCAGTACTTC. Translation: CSVVPRTGSYEQYF.

This clonotype was seen a handful of times. The V gene is TRBV12-3 or TRBV12-4, the J gene TRBJ2-5, with D hard to call. V lost 6 bases and J 0 bases, leaving 5 bases between the germline ends. There are 12 residues in the CDR3. CDR3 residues: CASRRYQETQYF. In DNA, the CDR3 is TGTGCCAGCAGAAGGTACCAAGAGACCCAGTACTTC.

The chain links TRBV5-6 to TRBJ2-1, with 9 positions matching TRBD2. Per the germline V gene, CDR1 is SGHDT and CDR2 is YYEEEE. The CDR3 extends over 15 amino acids. J gave up 9 bases and V 0 bases, and 7 bases lay outside the gene matches. The CDR3, as DNA: TGTGCCAGCAGCTTGGAGGCTAGCGGGGCTGGTGAGCAGTTCTTC. It specifies CASSLEASGAGEQFF.

This clonotype appeared a few times. V usage is TRBV11-1 and J usage is TRBJ2-2; D might be TRBD1 or TRBD2, each matching 5 bases. The CDR3 contains 18 residues. The V end was cut by 7 bases, the J end by 6 bases, with 27 bases between. CDR1 and CDR2 from the germline V gene are SGHAT and FQDESV (reference sequence). The CDR3: CASTTWAAGGNGPGELFF. The CDR3 DNA reads TGTGCCAGCACCACTTGGGCGGCTGGGGGTAACGGACCCGGGGAGCTGTTTTTT. The whole variable domain, remainder taken from reference TRBV11-1 and TRBJ2-2, is EAEVAQSPRYKITEKSQAVAFWCDPISGHATLYWYRQILGQGPELLVQFQDESVVDDSQLPKDRFSAERLKGVDSTLKIQPAELGDSAMYLCASTTWAAGGNGPGELFFGEGSRLTVL.

The chain has TRBV7-8 and TRBJ1-5, with a tentative D call TRBD1 (5 bases). Trimming took off 5 bases at V and 3 bases at J, with 20 bases between the two ends. Looked up from germline, CDR1 is SGHVS and CDR2 is FQNEAQ. CDR3 length equals 17 residues. CDR3 DNA sequence: TGTGCCAGCAGCCTCGGTGGGGGGGGGACGATCAATCAGCCCCAGCATTTT. It yields the protein CASSLGGGGTINQPQHF.

J is TRBJ2-1 and V is TRBV5-1, with D perhaps matching TRBD1 (6 bases). V was pared by 4 bases and J by 10 bases, with 18 bases between. The CDR3 runs 14 residues. Per the germline V gene, CDR1 is SGHRS and CDR2 is YFSETQ. As DNA, the CDR3 is TGCGCCAGCAGCCGGGACACGGCCGGGCGAGAGCAGTTCTTC. It yields the protein CASSRDTAGREQFF.

The chain uses TRBV12-3 or TRBV12-4 and TRBJ1-5, with 8 bases fitting TRBD1. The ends lost 3 bases at V and 3 bases at J; junction bases unmatched: 7. The CDR3 covers 16 residues. CDR3 bases: TGTGCCAGCAGTTTGCGGCAGGGGGCATTCAATCAGCCCCAGCATTTT. Protein: CASSLRQGAFNQPQHF.

There are a few counts of this clonotype. The chain is built from TRBV15 and TRBJ1-3; possibly TRBD1 for D (6 bases). Trimming shortened V by 1 base and J by 0 bases, and 10 bases separated the two germline ends. This CDR3 is built from 16 residues. CDR1 is LNHNV, CDR2 YYDKDF, per germline (reference sequence). The CDR3 DNA reads TGTGCCACCAGCAGAGGGACAGCGCTCTCTGGAAACACCATATATTTT. This gives the protein CATSRGTALSGNTIYF.

There are a few counts of this clonotype. The chain couples TRBV6-6 to TRBJ1-2; a weak D match, TRBD1 (5 bases). Germline lookup yields CDR1 MNHNY and CDR2 SVGAGI (reference sequence). The CDR3 contains 13 residues. V lost 7 bases, J lost 4 bases, and 13 bases lay in between. The CDR3 is CASNSGGAYGYTF. The DNA of the CDR3 is TGTGCCAGCAATTCCGGGGGAGCCTATGGCTACACCTTC.

In its sample, this clonotype was seen a few times. V and J are TRBV2 and TRBJ2-7, with 7 bases lining up with TRBD2. The germline V gene has CDR1 SNHLY and CDR2 FYNNEI. This CDR3 comprises 13 residues. The trim removed 6 bases at V and 10 bases at J, leaving 12 bases unmatched. CDR3 protein: CASSLGSGVNQYF. The CDR3 coding sequence is TGTGCCAGCAGCTTAGGAAGCGGGGTGAACCAGTACTTC.

The chain carries TRBV9 and TRBJ1-1; D is possibly TRBD1 (6 bases). The germline V gene encodes CDR1 SGDLS and CDR2 YYNGEE. The V and J ends lost 4 bases and 3 bases respectively, with 16 bases between them. This CDR3 contains 15 residues. The CDR3 sequence is CASSPAFRGYTEAFF. In DNA form, the CDR3 reads TGTGCCAGCAGCCCGGCCTTTAGGGGGTACACTGAAGCTTTCTTT.

This clonotype was counted a few times. The V gene is TRBV2, the J gene TRBJ2-2; TRBD1 matches at 9 bases. The germline V gene encodes CDR1 SNHLY and CDR2 FYNNEI. The ends lost 8 bases at V and 3 bases at J; junction bases unmatched: 4. This CDR3 is built from 14 residues. As DNA, the CDR3 is TGTGCCAGCGGACAGGGGAGCGACACCGGGGAGCTGTTTTTT. The encoded protein is CASGQGSDTGELFF.

CDR3 in amino acids: CASSQDGKVDEQFF. As DNA, the CDR3 is TGTGCCAGCAGCCAAGATGGGAAAGTCGATGAGCAGTTCTTC. The chain links TRBV3-1 to TRBJ2-1; D gene unclear. The CDR3 covers 14 residues. The V end lost 0 bases, the J end lost 8 bases, and 11 bases lay between the germline ends. The germline gives CDR1 LGHDT, CDR2 YNNKEL (reference sequence).

This clonotype came up a few times. V gene TRBV15 combines with J gene TRBJ1-5; D ambiguous. V was pared by 8 bases and J by 1 base, with 9 bases between. The CDR3 is 13 residues long. Germline V gene data show CDR1 as LNHNV and CDR2 as YYDKDF (reference sequence). This chain's CDR3 is CATGSGSNQPQHF. CDR3 nucleotides: TGTGCCACCGGGTCTGGCAGCAATCAGCCCCAGCATTTT.

This clonotype was detected only a few times. The chain recombines TRBV12-3 or TRBV12-4 with TRBJ2-4; 7 nucleotides line up with TRBD1. This CDR3 region has 14 residues. V lost 6 bases to trimming and J lost 2 bases; unmatched junction nucleotides: 4. The CDR3 nucleotides read TGTGCCAGCAGCCCGGGACAGACCAAAAACATTCAGTACTTC. Translating it yields CASSPGQTKNIQYF.

This clonotype has at least ten counts. The chain joins TRBV4-2 to TRBJ1-4, with D unclear. Germline CDR1 reads LGHNA; CDR2 reads YNFKEQ. V was pared by 0 bases and J by 8 bases, with 13 bases between. The CDR3 runs to 15 residues. The CDR3 DNA reads as TGTGCCAGCAGCCAAGATCTTAGGGTTGAAGAAAAACTGTTTTTT. This encodes CASSQDLRVEEKLFF.

This sequence joins TRBV29-1 and TRBJ1-1; tentatively, D is TRBD1 (5 bases). Germline CDR1 and CDR2: SQVTM and ANQGSEA. This CDR3 has 11 amino acids. Between the trimmed V and J ends, which lost 7 bases and 8 bases, there was a span of 14 bases. The CDR3 DNA follows: TGCAGCGCCCGGAGGGGCGCCGAAGCTTTCTTT. Its protein product is CSARRGAEAFF.

This clonotype has more than one count but fewer than ten. This rearrangement joins TRBV25-1 to TRBJ1-3, with D hard to call. V shed 1 base and J shed 0 bases, with 13 bases lying between them. CDR1 and CDR2 from the germline V gene are MGHDK and SYGVNS. The CDR3 covers 17 residues. CDR3 residues: CASSEWGMVDSGNTIYF. CDR3 sequence (DNA): TGTGCCAGCAGTGAATGGGGAATGGTTGACTCTGGAAACACCATATATTTT. Full variable domain (rest looked up from reference TRBV25-1 and TRBJ1-3): EADIYQTPRYLVIGTGKKITLECSQTMGHDKMYWYQQDPGMELHLIHYSYGVNSTEKGDLSSESTVSRIRTEHFPLTLESARPSHTSQYLCASSEWGMVDSGNTIYFGEGSWLTVV.

This clonotype was seen only a few times. This chain connects TRBV24-1 to TRBJ2-3, with 8 bases identical to TRBD2. The CDR3 totals 15 residues. Germline lookup yields CDR1 KGHDR and CDR2 SFDVKD. V lost 3 bases, J lost 4 bases, and 5 bases stayed unmatched. The CDR3 DNA follows: TGTGCCACCAGTGATCCAGCGGGGGTGGCAGATACGCAGTATTTT. Translating it yields CATSDPAGVADTQYF.

The J gene is TRBJ2-3, the V gene TRBV20-1, with TRBD2 identical over 7 bases. The CDR3 is 15 amino acids. V was clipped by 6 bases and J by 1 base; unmatched bases: 10. CDR1 is DFQATT, CDR2 SNEGSKA, per germline (reference sequence). The CDR3 sequence is CSAPASGVGTDTQYF. CDR3 in DNA: TGCAGTGCCCCGGCCAGCGGGGTAGGCACAGATACGCAGTATTTT.